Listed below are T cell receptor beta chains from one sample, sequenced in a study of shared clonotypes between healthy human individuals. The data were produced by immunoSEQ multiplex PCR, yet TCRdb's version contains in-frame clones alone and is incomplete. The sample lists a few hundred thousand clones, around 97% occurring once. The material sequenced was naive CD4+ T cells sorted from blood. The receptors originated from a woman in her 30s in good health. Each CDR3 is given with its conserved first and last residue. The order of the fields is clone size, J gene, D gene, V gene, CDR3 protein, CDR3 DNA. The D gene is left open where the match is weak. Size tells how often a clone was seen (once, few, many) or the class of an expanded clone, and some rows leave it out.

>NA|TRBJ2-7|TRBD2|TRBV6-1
CASSEGPAGAYEQYF
TGTGCCAGCAGTGAAGGCCCAGCGGGAGCTTACGAGCAGTACTTC
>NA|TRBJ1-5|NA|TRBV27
CASKWNSETGLSNQPQHF
TGTGCCAGCAAGTGGAACAGTGAGACAGGACTTAGCAATCAGCCCCAGCATTTT
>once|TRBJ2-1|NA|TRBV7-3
CASTLTPSANEQFF
TGTGCCAGCACCCTGACGCCCTCGGCCAATGAGCAGTTCTTC
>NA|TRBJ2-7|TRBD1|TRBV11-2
CASSSGAAGGLSSYEQYF
TGTGCCAGCAGCTCCGGGGCGGCAGGGGGCCTAAGCTCCTACGAGCAGTACTTC
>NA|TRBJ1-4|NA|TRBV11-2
CASSYRVGRRRTNEKLFF
TGTGCCAGCAGTTATAGGGTGGGGCGGAGGAGGACTAATGAAAAACTGTTTTTT
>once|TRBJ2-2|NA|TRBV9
CASSGGVGELFF
TGTGCCAGCAGCGGGGGCGTCGGGGAGCTGTTTTTT
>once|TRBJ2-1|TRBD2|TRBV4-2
CASSQVSGSSYNEQFF
TGTGCCAGCAGCCAAGTTAGCGGGAGCTCCTACAATGAGCAGTTCTTC
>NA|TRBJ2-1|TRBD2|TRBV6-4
CASSYSFFGGRTYNEQFF
TGTGCCAGCAGTTACTCGTTCTTTGGCGGGAGAACCTACAATGAGCAGTTCTTC
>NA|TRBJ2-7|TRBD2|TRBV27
CASSLAGTSRYEQYF
TGTGCCAGCAGTTTAGCCGGGACTAGCCGCTACGAGCAGTACTTC
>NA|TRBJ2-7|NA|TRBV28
CASISNSPYEQYF
TGTGCCAGCATATCAAACAGCCCCTACGAGCAGTACTTC
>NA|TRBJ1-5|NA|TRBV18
CASSPLGGLSNQPQHF
TGTGCCAGCTCACCCTTGGGGGGGCTTTCCAATCAGCCCCAGCATTTT
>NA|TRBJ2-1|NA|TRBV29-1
CSVGRLLSYNEQFF
TGCAGCGTTGGAAGGCTTCTCTCCTACAATGAGCAGTTCTTC
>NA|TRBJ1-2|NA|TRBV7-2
CASSDAGGAVGYTF
TGTGCCAGCAGCGATGCGGGGGGGGCTGTAGGCTACACCTTC
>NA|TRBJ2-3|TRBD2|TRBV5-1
CASSLVASGSTDTQYF
TGCGCCAGCAGCTTGGTGGCTAGCGGGAGCACAGATACGCAGTATTTT
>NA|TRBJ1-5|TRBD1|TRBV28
CASSARGYNQPQHF
TGTGCCAGCAGTGCCAGGGGGTACAATCAGCCCCAGCATTTT
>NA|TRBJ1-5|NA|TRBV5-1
CASSLAGDQPQHF
TGCGCCAGCAGCTTGGCAGGGGATCAGCCCCAGCATTTT
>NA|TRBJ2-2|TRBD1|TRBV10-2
CASRGQENTGELFF
TGCGCCAGCCGGGGACAGGAGAACACCGGGGAGCTGTTTTTT
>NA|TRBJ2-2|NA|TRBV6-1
CASSERGGELFF
TGTGCCAGCAGTGAAAGAGGTGGGGAGCTGTTTTTT
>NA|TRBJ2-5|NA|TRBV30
CAWSRGGKGQETQYF
TGTGCCTGGAGTCGAGGGGGTAAGGGCCAAGAGACCCAGTACTTC
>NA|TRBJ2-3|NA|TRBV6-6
CASSPRGTDTQYF
TGTGCCAGCAGCCCGCGGGGCACAGATACGCAGTATTTT
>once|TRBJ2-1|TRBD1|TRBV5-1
CASSLAPGQGQFF
TGCGCCAGCAGCTTGGCGCCGGGACAGGGTCAGTTCTTC
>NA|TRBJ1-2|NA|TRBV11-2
CASSLDLYGYTF
TGTGCCAGCAGCTTGGACCTCTATGGCTACACCTTC
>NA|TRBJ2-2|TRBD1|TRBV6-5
CASHAGQGPGELFF
TGTGCCAGCCATGCGGGACAGGGGCCCGGGGAGCTGTTTTTT
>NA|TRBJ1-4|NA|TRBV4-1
CASSQVAAEKLFF
TGCGCCAGCAGCCAAGTAGCGGCTGAAAAACTGTTTTTT
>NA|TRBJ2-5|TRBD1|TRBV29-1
CSAPGQGQETQYF
TGCAGCGCCCCGGGACAGGGTCAAGAGACCCAGTACTTC
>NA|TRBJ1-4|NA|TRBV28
CASTNRWEKLFF
TGTGCCAGCACGAATCGGTGGGAAAAACTGTTTTTT
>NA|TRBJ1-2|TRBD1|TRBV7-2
CASSTPTPMDRLYGYTF
TGTGCCAGCAGCACCCCCACCCCTATGGACAGGTTATATGGCTACACCTTC
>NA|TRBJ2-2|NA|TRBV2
CASKGSGVTGELFF
TGTGCCAGCAAGGGTAGCGGCGTCACCGGGGAGCTGTTTTTT
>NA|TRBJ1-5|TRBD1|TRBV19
CASSGTEHQPQHF
TGTGCCAGTAGTGGGACAGAGCATCAGCCCCAGCATTTT
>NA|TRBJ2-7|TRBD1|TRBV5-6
CASSLTGVIYEQYF
TGTGCCAGCAGCTTGACAGGGGTAATCTACGAGCAGTACTTC
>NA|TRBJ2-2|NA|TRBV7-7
CASSLAGAGELFF
TGTGCCAGCAGCTTAGCGGGAGCCGGGGAGCTGTTTTTT
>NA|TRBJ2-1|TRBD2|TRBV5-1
CASSLETSGNPFGNEQFF
TGCGCCAGCAGCTTGGAGACTAGCGGGAATCCCTTCGGCAATGAGCAGTTCTTC
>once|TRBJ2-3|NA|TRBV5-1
CASSLWGTADTQYF
TGCGCCAGCAGCTTGTGGGGGACGGCAGATACGCAGTATTTT
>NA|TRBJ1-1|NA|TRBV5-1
CASSLSGGGFATEAFF
TGCGCCAGCAGCTTATCTGGCGGGGGCTTTGCTACTGAAGCTTTCTTT
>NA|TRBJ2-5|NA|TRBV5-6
CASSSTGYNLQETQYF
TGTGCCAGCAGTTCTACAGGGTATAACCTTCAAGAGACCCAGTACTTC
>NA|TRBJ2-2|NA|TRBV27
CASRGRPFTGELFF
TGTGCCAGCAGAGGTAGACCCTTCACCGGGGAGCTGTTTTTT
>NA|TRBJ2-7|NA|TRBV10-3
CAISGGKGSYEQYF
TGTGCCATCAGTGGGGGAAAGGGATCCTACGAGCAGTACTTC
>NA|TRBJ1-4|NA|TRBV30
CAWNPSGTADGKLFF
TGTGCCTGGAACCCCTCAGGGACGGCCGACGGGAAACTGTTTTTT
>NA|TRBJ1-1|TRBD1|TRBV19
CASSIGDRDTEAFF
TGTGCCAGTAGCATAGGCGACAGGGACACTGAAGCTTTCTTT
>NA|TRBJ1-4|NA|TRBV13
CASSNFRGNEKLFF
TGTGCCAGCAGCAATTTCCGGGGGAACGAAAAACTGTTTTTT
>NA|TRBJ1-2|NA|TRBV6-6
CASAEEGNYGYTF
TGTGCCAGCGCTGAGGAAGGCAACTATGGCTACACCTTC
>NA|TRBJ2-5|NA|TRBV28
CATKVPQETQYF
TGTGCCACCAAAGTGCCCCAAGAGACCCAGTACTTC
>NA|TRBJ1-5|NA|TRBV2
CASRGGGHGNQPQHF
TGTGCCAGCAGGGGCGGAGGTCATGGCAATCAGCCCCAGCATTTT
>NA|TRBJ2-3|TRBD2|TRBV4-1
CASSQEGVSGRAGGDTQYF
TGCGCCAGCAGCCAAGAGGGCGTTAGCGGGAGGGCCGGAGGAGATACGCAGTATTTT
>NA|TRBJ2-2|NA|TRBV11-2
CASSLVPLGELFF
TGTGCCAGCAGCTTAGTCCCCTTGGGGGAGCTGTTTTTT
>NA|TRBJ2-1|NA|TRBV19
CASSIDLDRVGGVDAEQFF
TGTGCCAGTAGTATAGATCTAGACAGGGTGGGCGGGGTCGATGCTGAGCAGTTCTTC
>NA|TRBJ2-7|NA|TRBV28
CASSHRDGAYEQYF
TGTGCCAGCAGTCACCGGGACGGAGCCTACGAGCAGTACTTC
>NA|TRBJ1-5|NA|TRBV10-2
CASSESRLPAQPQHF
TGCGCCAGCAGTGAGTCGAGGCTCCCGGCCCAGCCCCAGCATTTT
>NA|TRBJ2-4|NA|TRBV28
CASIDRNRESKNIQYF
TGTGCCAGCATCGACAGAAACAGGGAATCCAAAAACATTCAGTACTTC
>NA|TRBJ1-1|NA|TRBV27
CASSLSEGYTEAFF
TGTGCCAGCAGTTTATCCGAGGGGTACACTGAAGCTTTCTTT
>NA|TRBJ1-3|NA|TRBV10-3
CAISPAVSGNTIYF
TGTGCCATCAGTCCGGCCGTCTCTGGAAACACCATATATTTT
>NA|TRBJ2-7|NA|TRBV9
CASSVVGEVGEQYF
TGTGCCAGCAGCGTAGTGGGGGAAGTTGGCGAGCAGTACTTC